This passage covers 19 T cell receptor beta chains from one sample sequenced in a study of identical twins. TCRdb independently ran MiXCR on the 5' RACE reads; one entry per CDR3 protein. The sample records fewer than 900,000 distinct CDR3 sequences, about 20% being singletons. These data also featured in a second study, about T cells expressing NK-cell markers.

Sequenced material: PBMCs. The origin of the receptors is a young woman in good health.

This clonotype was counted a few times. The V and J genes are TRBV12-3 or TRBV12-4 and TRBJ2-1; D possibly corresponds to TRBD2 (5 bases). The CDR3 length is 16 residues. V lost 5 bases and J 4 bases, leaving 18 bases between the germline ends. CDR3: CASSPPEGANYNEQFF. The CDR3 nucleotides are TGTGCCAGCAGTCCACCAGAGGGAGCTAATTACAATGAGCAGTTCTTC.

This clonotype was found a few times. J is TRBJ2-1 and V is TRBV15, with 13 bases fitting TRBD2. This CDR3 has 16 amino acids. Per germline, CDR1 LNHNV and CDR2 YYDKDF (reference sequence). J was trimmed by 6 bases and V by 5 bases; bases with no gene match: 7. The CDR3 region is CATSALRTSGSNEQFF. CDR3 nucleotide sequence: TGTGCCACCAGCGCCTTGCGGACTAGCGGGAGCAATGAGCAGTTCTTC.

This clonotype was seen more than once but under ten times. This chain joins TRBV12-3 or TRBV12-4 and TRBJ2-7, with D hard to call. V was pared by 5 bases and J by 4 bases, with 12 bases between. The CDR3 spans 13 residues. The CDR3 is CASSQLQQYEQYF. The CDR3 DNA sequence: TGTGCCAGCAGTCAACTGCAGCAGTACGAGCAGTACTTC.

The table lists this clonotype with a few counts. The chain links TRBV12-3 or TRBV12-4 to TRBJ2-3; D is possibly TRBD1 or TRBD2 (5 bases each). V was clipped by 3 bases and J by 4 bases, with 8 bases between them. CDR3 length: 13 residues. Written as DNA, the CDR3 is TGTGCCAGCAGTTTCGGGACCCCAGATACGCAGTATTTT. Protein sequence: CASSFGTPDTQYF.

The chain recombines TRBV19 with TRBJ2-1, with 8 bases identical to TRBD2. CDR1 is LNHDA and CDR2 is SQIVND in the germline V gene (reference sequence). There are 16 residues in the CDR3. V gave up 3 bases and J gave up 3 bases; unmatched junction bases: 7. Here the CDR3 reads CASSMKWLAGYNEQFF. CDR3 sequence (DNA): TGTGCCAGTAGTATGAAATGGCTAGCGGGCTACAATGAGCAGTTCTTC.

This clonotype has just a few counts. The gene calls are TRBV18 and TRBJ2-3; D may be TRBD1 or TRBD2 (5 bases each). The V gene's germline CDR1 is KGHSH and CDR2 LQKENI. V was trimmed by 6 bases and J by 6 bases, leaving 13 bases between them. The CDR3 consists of 13 residues. CDR3 in DNA: TGTGCCAGCTCCCCGGGACCCCGGGATACGCAGTATTTT. Translation: CASSPGPRDTQYF. The whole variable domain, filled in from reference TRBV18 and TRBJ2-3, reads NAGVMQNPRHLVRRRGQEARLRCSPMKGHSHVYWYRQLPEEGLKFMVYLQKENIIDESGMPKERFSAEFPKEGPSILRIQQVVRGDSAAYFCASSPGPRDTQYFGPGTRLTVL.

The J gene is TRBJ1-2, the V gene TRBV5-1, with D hard to call. Trimming pared 2 bases from V and 8 bases from J, leaving 13 bases between. CDR1 is SGHRS and CDR2 is YFSETQ in the germline V gene. This CDR3 comprises 13 residues. CDR3 region: CASSFPGVEGYTF. CDR3 DNA: TGCGCCAGCAGCTTCCCCGGGGTCGAGGGCTACACCTTC.

This rearrangement joins TRBV20-1 to TRBJ2-1; 9 bases line up with TRBD2. The CDR3 loop spans 15 amino acids. The germline gives CDR1 DFQATT, CDR2 SNEGSKA (reference sequence). The trim removed 3 bases at V and 0 bases at J, leaving 3 bases unmatched. For the CDR3, the DNA is TGCAGTGCTAGGGTTAGCGGGAGCTCCTACAATGAGCAGTTCTTC. This sequence encodes CSARVSGSSYNEQFF.

This clonotype was picked up a small number of times. The rearrangement joins TRBV4-3 to TRBJ2-1; TRBD2 agrees at 9 bases. Germline loops: CDR1 LGHNA, CDR2 YSLEER. The V gene end was trimmed by 0 bases and the J gene end by 8 bases; junction bases not matched to a gene: 5. This CDR3 is 15 amino acids long. The CDR3 region is CASSQDWGLAYEQFF. CDR3 bases: TGCGCCAGCAGCCAAGATTGGGGACTAGCTTATGAGCAGTTCTTC.

This clonotype occurred many times. J is TRBJ2-3 and V is TRBV24-1, with D uncertain. V gave up 0 bases and J gave up 9 bases, with 3 bases separating them. The CDR3 has 11 amino acids. The germline gives CDR1 KGHDR, CDR2 SFDVKD. In DNA form, the CDR3 reads TGTGCCACCAGTGATTTGAGGACGCAGTATTTT. Amino acids: CATSDLRTQYF.

A few counts support this clonotype. The genes are TRBV29-1 and TRBJ2-7, with D uncertain. Trimming took 1 base from V and 3 from J, leaving 10 bases between them. The CDR3 covers 13 residues. Germline assignment: CDR1 SQVTM and CDR2 ANQGSEA. Written as DNA, the CDR3 is TGCAGCGTTGAAGGACATTCCCACTACGAGCAGTACTTC. This encodes CSVEGHSHYEQYF.

Only a few counts were recorded for this clonotype. The chain recombines TRBV20-1 with TRBJ2-1, with 9 nucleotides matching TRBD1. Germline V gene sequence: CDR1 DFQATT, CDR2 SNEGSKA (reference sequence). V dropped 4 bases and J dropped 7; count of bases not matched to a gene: 8. The CDR3 runs to 14 residues. CDR3 nucleotides: TGCAGTGCTACCGGGGACAGGGCAGGTAATGAGCAGTTCTTC. This gives the protein CSATGDRAGNEQFF.

The V gene is TRBV5-1, the J gene TRBJ2-2, with D uncertain. The CDR3 contains 14 residues. V gave up 6 bases and J gave up 2 bases, with 11 bases separating them. The germline V gene has CDR1 SGHRS and CDR2 YFSETQ. CDR3 sequence reads: CASIDSLNTGELFF. The CDR3 coding sequence is TGCGCCAGCATAGACTCATTAAACACCGGGGAGCTGTTTTTT.

This clonotype has just a few counts. The rearrangement links TRBV4-1 to TRBJ1-2; possibly TRBD1 for D (5 bases). Trimming stripped 3 bases from V and 4 bases from J, with 12 bases between. The CDR3 runs 14 residues. CDR1 is MGHRA, CDR2 YSYEKL, per germline. In DNA, the CDR3 is TGCGCCAGCAGCCATCGGGACGGCGGCTATGGCTACACCTTC. It encodes CASSHRDGGYGYTF.

The chain has TRBV20-1 and TRBJ2-3, with TRBD1 as a possible D gene (5 bases). The CDR3 is 14 amino acids. The V gene's germline CDR1 is DFQATT and CDR2 SNEGSKA (reference sequence). Trimming pared 5 bases from V and 1 base from J, leaving 13 bases between. CDR3 nucleotide sequence: TGCAGTGCTGCAGGGAAGGGTGGCACAGATACGCAGTATTTT. Residues: CSAAGKGGTDTQYF.

V is TRBV10-3 and J is TRBJ2-5; D unresolved. V was trimmed by 3 bases and J by 4 bases, leaving 18 bases between them. The V gene's germline CDR1 is ENHRY and CDR2 SYGVKD. The CDR3 has 16 amino acids. CDR3 amino acids: CAISDGETVVRETQYF. CDR3 in DNA: TGTGCCATCAGTGACGGAGAGACGGTTGTTCGAGAGACCCAGTACTTC.

The J gene is TRBJ1-1, the V gene TRBV15; the D gene is possibly TRBD1 (5 bases). The CDR3 loop spans 13 amino acids. V lost 0 bases to trimming and J lost 11 bases, with 13 bases between them. Germline assignment: CDR1 LNHNV and CDR2 YYDKDF (reference sequence). DNA for the CDR3: TGTGCCACCAGCAGAGATCGGGAAGGGGACGCTTTCTTT. This sequence encodes CATSRDREGDAFF.

The chain combines TRBV5-5 with TRBJ1-5; 9 bases are a match to TRBD1. Per germline, CDR1 SGHKS and CDR2 YYEKEE (reference sequence). Trimming cost V 4 bases and J 6 bases; bases outside gene matches: 8. CDR3 length equals 15 residues. In DNA, the CDR3 is TGTGCCAGCAGCCTACAGGGGGCTAGGAGTCAGCCCCAGCATTTT. This translates into CASSLQGARSQPQHF.

This clonotype has a handful of counts. The gene calls are TRBV6-1 and TRBJ2-7, with TRBD1 matching 9 bases. Looked up from germline, CDR1 is MNHNS and CDR2 is SASEGT. This CDR3 contains 15 residues. Unmatched junction bases numbered 11, after V lost 6 bases and J lost 5 bases. CDR3 residues: CASRTTGTGFHEQYF. DNA of the CDR3: TGTGCCAGCAGAACCACCGGGACAGGGTTCCACGAGCAGTACTTC.